Sequencing of this T cell receptor beta chain was carried out in a study of breast tumors, draining lymph nodes, adjacent tissues. Study-wide points: Tumor TCR diversity was below lymph nodes but above nontumor tissue. Most tumor T cells seemingly derive from lymph node, then expand in tumor. Luminal-like breast cancer showed significantly greater tumor-nontumor repertoire similarity than basal-like breast cancer did. That most tumor T cells come from lymph nodes remained unproven.

TCRdb re-called the multiplex PCR reads through MiXCR, storing one row per CDR3 protein. The sample gives 80,000 to 130,000 distinct CDR3 sequences, around 21% of which show up once; approximately 1.3% is in the top ten. At least ten counts were recorded for this clonotype. The antigen is unknown. The lymph nodes were axillary draining lymph nodes from breast cancer patients. The CDR3 totals 19 residues. The germline CDR1 and CDR2 sequences are SGHVS and FQNEAQ. The V end lost 3 bases, the J end lost 3 bases, and 21 bases lay between the germline ends. V gene TRBV7-8 combines with J gene TRBJ1-6, with D maybe TRBD1 (6 bases). Sequenced input: axillary lymph node tissue. The sequence was obtained from a female donor with breast cancer. Some clones in this sample may be carry-over from other donors' samples. The CDR3 region has the DNA TGTGCCAGCAGCTTTGATGTCTACGGGGGGCAAGACTATAATTCACCCCTCCACTTT. Translation: CASSFDVYGGQDYNSPLHF.